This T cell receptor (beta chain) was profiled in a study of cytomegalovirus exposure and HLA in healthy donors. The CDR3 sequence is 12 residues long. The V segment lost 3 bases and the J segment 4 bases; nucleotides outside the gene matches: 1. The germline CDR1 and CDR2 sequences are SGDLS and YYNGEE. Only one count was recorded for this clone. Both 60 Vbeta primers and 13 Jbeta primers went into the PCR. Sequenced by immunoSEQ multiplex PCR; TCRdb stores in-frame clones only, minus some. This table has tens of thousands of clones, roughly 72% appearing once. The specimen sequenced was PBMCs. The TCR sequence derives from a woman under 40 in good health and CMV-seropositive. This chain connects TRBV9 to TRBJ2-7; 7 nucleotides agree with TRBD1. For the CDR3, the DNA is TGTGCCAGCAGCGGACAGGGTTACGAGCAGTACTTC. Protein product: CASSGQGYEQYF.